The clone carrying this TCR beta chain is a singleton in its sample. The record originates from a study of blood T cell repertoires in COVID-19. Looking at the study overall: Whether acute or convalescent, the COVID-19 samples came from the United States, Italy and Spain. PBMCs, B-cell-depleted T cells, or T cells were the source of the cDNA or gDNA that made up the material.

Source study methods: The assay estimated nucleated cells by amplifying reference gene primers. TCRdb's copy holds only in-frame clones and misses some; the assay was immunoSEQ multiplex PCR. That table supplies the V and J calls and clone size; D and trimming were determined from the DNA. In the table there are about 180,000 clones, about 86% of which are singletons. V was pared by 4 bases and J by 7 bases, with 10 bases of the junction left unmatched. The germline V gene encodes CDR1 LGHDT and CDR2 YNNKEL (reference sequence). This CDR3 contains 15 residues. This chain joins TRBV3-1 (or the pseudogene TRBV3-2) and TRBJ2-5; TRBD2 agrees at 9 bases. The receptor was derived from a man over 45 with active or convalescent COVID-19. The sequenced sample consisted of peripheral blood. CDR3 DNA: TGTGCCAGCAGCCCCTTGGCGGGAGGGCTTGGGACCCAGTACTTC. It translates to CASSPLAGGLGTQYF.